The clone carrying this TCR beta chain was counted many times. Its antigen is as yet unknown. The read is 3 residues too short to cover the CDR3 end, so that end is filled in from the germline J gene. These data are taken from a study of T cell clonality in common variable immunodeficiency. Assay: immunoSEQ multiplex PCR; the TCRdb copy retains only in-frame clones and omits some. The record shows about 74,000 clones for this sample, with no singletons present. This CDR3 region has 13 residues. In germline, CDR1 is LNHDA, CDR2 SQIVND (reference sequence). The V and J ends lost 10 bases and 0 bases, in that order; junction bases with no gene match: 2. Study-level points and caveats: Patient heterogeneity in the CVID cohort limited correlations between repertoire features and clinical complications.

The TCR sequence derives from a person between 18 and 75 years old in good health. Material for sequencing was peripheral blood mononuclear cells. The J gene is TRBJ2-7, the V gene TRBV19, with TRBD2 identical over 11 bases. CDR3 bases read: TGTGCCACCGGGACTAGCGGCTCCTACGAG. Amino acids: CATGTSGSYE. The full CDR3 protein is CATGTSGSYEQYF.